This is a list of T cell receptor beta chains from one sample in a study of T cell responses to AZD1222 COVID-19 vaccine. The data were produced by immunoSEQ multiplex PCR, yet TCRdb's version contains in-frame clones alone and is incomplete. The profile shows 150,000 to 200,000 clones, 85% to 95% of them singletons. The input for sequencing was peripheral blood, taken 28 days after the second dose of the MenACWY control vaccine. The receptors stem from an adult who received the MenACWY meningococcal vaccine as a control. The CDR3 runs from the conserved cysteine through the conserved F or W. The D gene is left open where the match is weak. Clone size is given for some rows only: seen once, a few or many times, or a class if the clone is expanded.

v_call: TRBV12-3/TRBV12-4
j_call: TRBJ1-2
clone_size: .
d_call: .
cdr3_nt: TGTGCCAGCAGTTTGGGGGGGAACTATGGCTACACCTTC
cdr3_aa: CASSLGGNYGYTF

v_call: TRBV7-9
j_call: TRBJ2-7
clone_size: .
d_call: .
cdr3_nt: TGTGCCAGCAGCTTAGACAGGGAGAGGGCGTACGAGCAGTACTTC
cdr3_aa: CASSLDRERAYEQYF

v_call: TRBV10-3
j_call: TRBJ2-1
clone_size: .
d_call: .
cdr3_nt: TGTGCCATCAGTTTTGAAGGCTACAATGAGCAGTTCTTC
cdr3_aa: CAISFEGYNEQFF

v_call: TRBV3-1/TRBV3-2
j_call: TRBJ1-3
clone_size: .
d_call: TRBD1
cdr3_nt: TGTGCCAGCAGTCAGACAGGGGGCTCTGGAAACACCATATATTTT
cdr3_aa: CASSQTGGSGNTIYF

v_call: TRBV7-6
j_call: TRBJ2-1
clone_size: .
d_call: .
cdr3_nt: TGTGCCAGCAGCTTATATACAGGAGGCTCCTACAATGAGCAGTTCTTC
cdr3_aa: CASSLYTGGSYNEQFF

v_call: TRBV29-1
j_call: TRBJ2-1
clone_size: .
d_call: TRBD2
cdr3_nt: TGCAGCGTCACTCATCCGAAGGGCGGGACTAGCGGCGACAATGAGCAGTTCTTC
cdr3_aa: CSVTHPKGGTSGDNEQFF

v_call: TRBV7-8
j_call: TRBJ1-4
clone_size: .
d_call: TRBD1
cdr3_nt: TGTGCCAGCAGCTCATTAACAGGGGGTAATGAAAAACTGTTTTTT
cdr3_aa: CASSSLTGGNEKLFF

v_call: TRBV3-1/TRBV3-2
j_call: TRBJ2-2
clone_size: .
d_call: .
cdr3_nt: TGTGCCAGCAGCCAAGAATCCAGGACCGGGGAGCTGTTTTTT
cdr3_aa: CASSQESRTGELFF

v_call: TRBV7-9
j_call: TRBJ2-2
clone_size: once
d_call: .
cdr3_nt: TGTGCCAGCAGCTTAGGGGCGGCGAACACCGGGGAGCTGTTTTTT
cdr3_aa: CASSLGAANTGELFF

v_call: TRBV6-5
j_call: TRBJ2-7
clone_size: .
d_call: .
cdr3_nt: TGTGCCAGCGTTAATCCTGGCAGGGCCTCCTACGAGCAGTACTTC
cdr3_aa: CASVNPGRASYEQYF

v_call: TRBV27
j_call: TRBJ1-2
clone_size: .
d_call: TRBD1
cdr3_nt: TGTGCCAGCAGTGGGGGGACAGGGGGCGCTGGGAATAACTATGGCTACACCTTC
cdr3_aa: CASSGGTGGAGNNYGYTF

v_call: TRBV6-5
j_call: TRBJ2-7
clone_size: .
d_call: TRBD1
cdr3_nt: TGTGCCAGCGTACCCGGGACAGGGCGCTACGAGCAGTACTTC
cdr3_aa: CASVPGTGRYEQYF

v_call: TRBV7-8
j_call: TRBJ1-1
clone_size: .
d_call: .
cdr3_nt: TGTGCCAGCAGCTTGGGGCCCTACACTGAAGCTTTCTTT
cdr3_aa: CASSLGPYTEAFF

v_call: TRBV2
j_call: TRBJ2-1
clone_size: .
d_call: .
cdr3_nt: TGTGCCAGCAGTGTTGAGCGGTACCCCTACAATGAGCAGTTCTTC
cdr3_aa: CASSVERYPYNEQFF

v_call: TRBV6-5
j_call: TRBJ2-2
clone_size: .
d_call: .
cdr3_nt: TGTGCCAGCAGTTATACCGGCCCCTCGAACACCGGGGAGCTGTTTTTT
cdr3_aa: CASSYTGPSNTGELFF

v_call: TRBV3-1/TRBV3-2
j_call: TRBJ2-4
clone_size: .
d_call: TRBD2
cdr3_nt: TGTGCCAGCAGCCAACCCGCGGCGGGGGTTAAAAACATTCAGTACTTC
cdr3_aa: CASSQPAAGVKNIQYF

v_call: TRBV27
j_call: TRBJ2-7
clone_size: .
d_call: .
cdr3_nt: TGTGCCAGTCGTACCGGGACCCAAAACGGGCAGTACTTC
cdr3_aa: CASRTGTQNGQYF

v_call: TRBV5-1
j_call: TRBJ2-5
clone_size: few
d_call: TRBD2
cdr3_nt: TGCGCCAGCAGCTTGGTGGCGGGAGCAGGAGAGACCCAGTACTTC
cdr3_aa: CASSLVAGAGETQYF

v_call: TRBV7-2
j_call: TRBJ2-7
clone_size: .
d_call: .
cdr3_nt: TGTGCCAGCAGCCCGATTCCTCTAGACGAGCAGTACTTC
cdr3_aa: CASSPIPLDEQYF

v_call: TRBV30
j_call: TRBJ2-1
clone_size: .
d_call: TRBD2
cdr3_nt: TGTGCCTGGAGCGGGAGGGCCCACAATGAGCAGTTCTTC
cdr3_aa: CAWSGRAHNEQFF

v_call: TRBV16
j_call: TRBJ2-2
clone_size: .
d_call: .
cdr3_nt: TGTGCCAGCAGCCAATCGCTTTTCGTTCCGAGACAGACAACCCCGGACACCGGGGAGCTGTTTTTT
cdr3_aa: CASSQSLFVPRQTTPDTGELFF

v_call: TRBV3-1/TRBV3-2
j_call: TRBJ1-3
clone_size: .
d_call: .
cdr3_nt: TGTGCCAGCAGCCAAAGTTTAGGGGGAAACACCATATATTTT
cdr3_aa: CASSQSLGGNTIYF

v_call: TRBV19
j_call: TRBJ1-2
clone_size: .
d_call: TRBD1
cdr3_nt: TGTGCCAGTAGTATCTCCAACAGGGGTAATGGCTACACCTTC
cdr3_aa: CASSISNRGNGYTF

v_call: TRBV7-2
j_call: TRBJ1-6
clone_size: .
d_call: .
cdr3_nt: TGTGCCAGCAGCCCTGGGACTTATAATTCACCCCTCCACTTT
cdr3_aa: CASSPGTYNSPLHF

v_call: TRBV30
j_call: TRBJ1-4
clone_size: .
d_call: .
cdr3_nt: TGTGCCTGGGGGGACATAGCAACTAATGAAAAACTGTTTTTT
cdr3_aa: CAWGDIATNEKLFF

v_call: TRBV7-2
j_call: TRBJ2-7
clone_size: .
d_call: .
cdr3_nt: TGTGCCAGCAGCTTAGCCGGACAGTCCTACGAGCAGTACTTC
cdr3_aa: CASSLAGQSYEQYF

v_call: TRBV19
j_call: TRBJ1-1
clone_size: .
d_call: .
cdr3_nt: TGTGCCAGTAGTATGCCAGGATTGAACACTGAAGCTTTCTTT
cdr3_aa: CASSMPGLNTEAFF

v_call: TRBV2
j_call: TRBJ2-3
clone_size: once
d_call: .
cdr3_nt: TGTGCCAGCACCCAACCCGTGGACACAGGCTTCACAGATACGCAGTATTTT
cdr3_aa: CASTQPVDTGFTDTQYF

v_call: TRBV2
j_call: TRBJ1-1
clone_size: .
d_call: .
cdr3_nt: TGTGCCAGCAGTGAGGGGAACACTGAAGCTTTCTTT
cdr3_aa: CASSEGNTEAFF

v_call: TRBV5-1
j_call: TRBJ1-6
clone_size: .
d_call: .
cdr3_nt: TGCGCCAGCAGCTTGGAGACCGGGGACTCCTATAATTCACCCCTCCACTTT
cdr3_aa: CASSLETGDSYNSPLHF

v_call: TRBV3-1/TRBV3-2
j_call: TRBJ2-7
clone_size: .
d_call: TRBD1
cdr3_nt: TGTGCCAGCAGCCAAGTAACAGGGGACGAGCAGTACTTC
cdr3_aa: CASSQVTGDEQYF

v_call: TRBV7-2
j_call: TRBJ2-7
clone_size: .
d_call: .
cdr3_nt: TGTGCCAGCAGCTTATCGCAGGGGAGGGAGCAGTACTTC
cdr3_aa: CASSLSQGREQYF

v_call: TRBV7-9
j_call: TRBJ2-5
clone_size: .
d_call: .
cdr3_nt: TGTGCCAGCAGCTTAGAGGGGGTTCAAGAGACCCAGTACTTC
cdr3_aa: CASSLEGVQETQYF

v_call: TRBV19
j_call: TRBJ2-1
clone_size: .
d_call: TRBD1
cdr3_nt: TGTGCCAGTAGGGGACAGGTTTCTACCTACAATGAGCAGTTCTTC
cdr3_aa: CASRGQVSTYNEQFF

v_call: TRBV7-3
j_call: TRBJ2-3
clone_size: .
d_call: TRBD1
cdr3_nt: TGTGCCAGCAGCGTACAGGGACAGCGAACAGATACGCAGTATTTT
cdr3_aa: CASSVQGQRTDTQYF

v_call: TRBV25-1
j_call: TRBJ1-1
clone_size: .
d_call: .
cdr3_nt: TGTGCCAGCAGAGGGGGTTCTCGAACTGAAGCTTTCTTT
cdr3_aa: CASRGGSRTEAFF

v_call: TRBV2
j_call: TRBJ1-3
clone_size: .
d_call: TRBD1
cdr3_nt: TGTGCCAGCAGGGGAACAGGGGACGGAAACACCATATATTTT
cdr3_aa: CASRGTGDGNTIYF

v_call: TRBV7-7
j_call: TRBJ2-3
clone_size: .
d_call: .
cdr3_nt: TGTGCTAGCAGCTTAGACGCTAGCAGCACAGATACGCAGTATTTT
cdr3_aa: CASSLDASSTDTQYF

v_call: TRBV9
j_call: TRBJ2-1
clone_size: .
d_call: .
cdr3_nt: TGTGCCAGCAGCAACCCCTCTAGCCGAAGCAAGGAGCAGTTCTTC
cdr3_aa: CASSNPSSRSKEQFF

v_call: TRBV2
j_call: TRBJ1-2
clone_size: .
d_call: .
cdr3_nt: TGTGCCAGCAGTGGAATAGACAGTTACAAACTCAGCGCTAACTATGGCTACACCTTC
cdr3_aa: CASSGIDSYKLSANYGYTF

v_call: TRBV5-4
j_call: TRBJ1-6
clone_size: .
d_call: TRBD1
cdr3_nt: TGTGCCAGCAGCTCTCCCTCAGGGACAGGGAATTCACCCCTCCACTTT
cdr3_aa: CASSSPSGTGNSPLHF

v_call: TRBV9
j_call: TRBJ2-1
clone_size: .
d_call: .
cdr3_nt: TGTGCCAGCAGCGTAGAGATAGCGACCTACAATGAGCAGTTCTTC
cdr3_aa: CASSVEIATYNEQFF

v_call: TRBV5-1
j_call: TRBJ1-5
clone_size: .
d_call: .
cdr3_nt: TGCGCCAGCAGCTTGTGGGTCGGGGAAGCCCAGCATTTT
cdr3_aa: CASSLWVGEAQHF

v_call: TRBV4-3
j_call: TRBJ1-1
clone_size: .
d_call: .
cdr3_nt: TGCGCCAGCAGCCAAGTAGAGCAGGCCAGAGCTGAAGCTTTCTTT
cdr3_aa: CASSQVEQARAEAFF

v_call: TRBV6-2/TRBV6-3
j_call: TRBJ2-3
clone_size: .
d_call: TRBD2
cdr3_nt: TGTGCCAGCAGTTACTTGGCGGGAGGGCCCTCAGATACGCAGTATTTT
cdr3_aa: CASSYLAGGPSDTQYF

v_call: TRBV7-8
j_call: TRBJ1-1
clone_size: .
d_call: .
cdr3_nt: TGTGCCAGCAGCTTAGGACAGCTCATGAACACTGAAGCTTTCTTT
cdr3_aa: CASSLGQLMNTEAFF

v_call: TRBV4-2
j_call: TRBJ2-1
clone_size: .
d_call: .
cdr3_nt: TGTGCCAGCAGCCTACCGGGTGGTGGGTCCTACAATGAGCAGTTCTTC
cdr3_aa: CASSLPGGGSYNEQFF

v_call: TRBV5-6
j_call: TRBJ2-2
clone_size: .
d_call: TRBD2
cdr3_nt: TGTGCCAGCAGCTCGGGGGGCACCGGGGAGCTGTTTTTT
cdr3_aa: CASSSGGTGELFF

v_call: TRBV28
j_call: TRBJ1-6
clone_size: few
d_call: TRBD1
cdr3_nt: TGTGCCAGCAGTTTAATTCGGCAGGGGGATAATTCACCCCTCCACTTT
cdr3_aa: CASSLIRQGDNSPLHF

v_call: TRBV10-3
j_call: TRBJ1-4
clone_size: .
d_call: .
cdr3_nt: TGTGCCATCAGTGAGGCCGGTTCTAGGAGAGAAAAACTGTTTTTT
cdr3_aa: CAISEAGSRREKLFF

v_call: TRBV28
j_call: TRBJ1-2
clone_size: .
d_call: .
cdr3_nt: TGTGCCAGCAGTTTAACCCCGGGGTTCAACTATGGCTACACCTTC
cdr3_aa: CASSLTPGFNYGYTF

v_call: TRBV6-2/TRBV6-3
j_call: TRBJ2-3
clone_size: .
d_call: TRBD1
cdr3_nt: TGTGCCAGCAGTTACGACAGGGGGACAGATACGCAGTATTTT
cdr3_aa: CASSYDRGTDTQYF

v_call: TRBV30
j_call: TRBJ1-2
clone_size: .
d_call: .
cdr3_nt: TGTGCCTGCCCTGTGGGACTCTTCGGGGATGGCTACACCTTC
cdr3_aa: CACPVGLFGDGYTF